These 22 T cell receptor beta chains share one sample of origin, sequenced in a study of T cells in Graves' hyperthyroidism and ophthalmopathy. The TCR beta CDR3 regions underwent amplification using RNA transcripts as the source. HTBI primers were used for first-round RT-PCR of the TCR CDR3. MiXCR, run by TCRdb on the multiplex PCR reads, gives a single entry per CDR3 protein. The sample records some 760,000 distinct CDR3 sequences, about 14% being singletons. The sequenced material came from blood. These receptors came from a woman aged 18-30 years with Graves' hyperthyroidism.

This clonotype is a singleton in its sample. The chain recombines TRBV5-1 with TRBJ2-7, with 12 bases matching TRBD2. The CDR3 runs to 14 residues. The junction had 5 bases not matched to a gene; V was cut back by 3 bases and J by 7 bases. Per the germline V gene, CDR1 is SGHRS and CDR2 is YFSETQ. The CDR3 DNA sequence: TGCGCCAGCAGCTGGACTAGCGGGGCGGGTGAGCAGTACTTC. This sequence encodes CASSWTSGAGEQYF.

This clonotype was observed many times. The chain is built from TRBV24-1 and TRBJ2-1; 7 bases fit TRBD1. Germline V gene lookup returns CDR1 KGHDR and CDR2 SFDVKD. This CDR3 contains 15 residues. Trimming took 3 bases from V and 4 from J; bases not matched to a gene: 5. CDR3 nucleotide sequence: TGTGCCACCAGTGATCCGACAGGGCGGTACAATGAGCAGTTCTTC. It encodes CATSDPTGRYNEQFF.

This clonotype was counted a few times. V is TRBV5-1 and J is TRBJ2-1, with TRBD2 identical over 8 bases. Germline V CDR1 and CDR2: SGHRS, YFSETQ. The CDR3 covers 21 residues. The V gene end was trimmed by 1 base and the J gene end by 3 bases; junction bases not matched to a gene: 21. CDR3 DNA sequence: TGCGCCAGCAGCTTGCTTGTTCGCCCCCAGCGGGAGACCCGGGGCTACAATGAGCAGTTCTTC. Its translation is CASSLLVRPQRETRGYNEQFF.

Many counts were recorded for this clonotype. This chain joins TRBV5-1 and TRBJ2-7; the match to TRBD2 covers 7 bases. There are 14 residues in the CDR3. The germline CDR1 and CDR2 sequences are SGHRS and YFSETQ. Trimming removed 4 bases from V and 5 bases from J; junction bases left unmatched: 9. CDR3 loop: CASSHRGGINEQYF. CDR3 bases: TGCGCCAGCAGCCACCGCGGGGGAATAAACGAGCAGTACTTC.

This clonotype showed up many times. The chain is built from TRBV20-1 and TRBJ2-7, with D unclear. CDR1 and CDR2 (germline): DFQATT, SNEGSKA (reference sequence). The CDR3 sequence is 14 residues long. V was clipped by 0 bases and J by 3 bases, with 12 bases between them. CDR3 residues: CSARDPSVGYEQYF. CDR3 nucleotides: TGCAGTGCTAGAGATCCCTCAGTAGGCTACGAGCAGTACTTC.

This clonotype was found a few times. This CDR3 is CAVGFPEGDEQYF. CDR3 nucleotide sequence: TGTGCCGTCGGGTTTCCCGAAGGGGACGAGCAGTACTTC. The chain has TRBV27 and TRBJ2-7; D perhaps matches TRBD1 (5 bases). V dropped 11 bases and J dropped 5 bases, with 19 bases sitting between them. This CDR3 region has 13 residues. Germline V CDR1 and CDR2: MNHEY, SMNVEV (reference sequence).

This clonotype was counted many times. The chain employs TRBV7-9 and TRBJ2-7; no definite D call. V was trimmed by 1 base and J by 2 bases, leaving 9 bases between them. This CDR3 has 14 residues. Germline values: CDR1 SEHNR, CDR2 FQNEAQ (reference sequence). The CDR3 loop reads CASSLVAAPYEQYF. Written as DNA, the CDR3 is TGTGCCAGCAGCTTAGTCGCAGCCCCCTACGAGCAGTACTTC.

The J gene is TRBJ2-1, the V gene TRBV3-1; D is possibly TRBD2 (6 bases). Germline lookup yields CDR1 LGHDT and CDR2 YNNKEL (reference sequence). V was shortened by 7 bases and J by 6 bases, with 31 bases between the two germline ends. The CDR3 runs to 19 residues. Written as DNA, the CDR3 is TGTGCCAGCAACGAAACTTTCTTCTGGCGGGGACGCGGGACCAATGAGCAGTTCTTC. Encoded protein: CASNETFFWRGRGTNEQFF.

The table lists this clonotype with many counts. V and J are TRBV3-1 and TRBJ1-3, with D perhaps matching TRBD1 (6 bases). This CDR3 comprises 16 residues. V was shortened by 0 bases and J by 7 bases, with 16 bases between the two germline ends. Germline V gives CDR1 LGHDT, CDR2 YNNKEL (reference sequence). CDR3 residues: CASSQERTEPGNTIYF. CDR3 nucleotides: TGTGCCAGCAGCCAAGAGAGGACAGAACCAGGGAACACCATATATTTT.

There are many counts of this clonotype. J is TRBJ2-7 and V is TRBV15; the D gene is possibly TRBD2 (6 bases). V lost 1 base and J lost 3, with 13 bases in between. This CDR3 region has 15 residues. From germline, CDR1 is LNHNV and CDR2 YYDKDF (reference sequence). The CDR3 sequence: CATSRAGVRGYEQYF. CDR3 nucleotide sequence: TGTGCCACCAGCAGAGCGGGAGTAAGGGGCTACGAGCAGTACTTC.

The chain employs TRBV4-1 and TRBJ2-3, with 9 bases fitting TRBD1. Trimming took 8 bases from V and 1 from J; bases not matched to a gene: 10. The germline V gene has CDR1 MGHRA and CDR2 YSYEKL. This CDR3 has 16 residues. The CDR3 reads CASGDGTGPRTDTQYF. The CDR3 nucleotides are TGCGCCAGCGGCGACGGGACAGGGCCCCGCACAGATACGCAGTATTTT.

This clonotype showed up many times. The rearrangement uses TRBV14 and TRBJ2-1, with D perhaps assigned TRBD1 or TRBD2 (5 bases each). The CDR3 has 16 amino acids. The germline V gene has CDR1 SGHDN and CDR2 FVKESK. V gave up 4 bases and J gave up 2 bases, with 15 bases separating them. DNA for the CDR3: TGTGCCAGCAGCCCGTTCGGGACCCTCACCTACAATGAGCAGTTCTTC. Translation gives CASSPFGTLTYNEQFF.

As DNA, the CDR3 is TGCAGTGCGCGGCGGAGGGACAGGGAAAGTATAGAGACCCAGTACTTC. Translation gives CSARRRDRESIETQYF. The chain carries TRBV20-1 and TRBJ2-5; 9 bases map to TRBD1. The germline gives CDR1 DFQATT, CDR2 SNEGSKA (reference sequence). The J segment lost 4 bases and the V segment lost 6 bases, leaving 15 bases of the junction unmatched. The CDR3 length is 16 residues.

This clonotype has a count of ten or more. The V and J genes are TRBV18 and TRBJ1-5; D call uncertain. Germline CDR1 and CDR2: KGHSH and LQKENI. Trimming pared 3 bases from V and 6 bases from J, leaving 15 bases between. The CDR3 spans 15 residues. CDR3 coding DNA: TGTGCCAGCTCACCGCAGGTGGGTTCGGGTCAGCCCCAGCATTTT. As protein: CASSPQVGSGQPQHF.

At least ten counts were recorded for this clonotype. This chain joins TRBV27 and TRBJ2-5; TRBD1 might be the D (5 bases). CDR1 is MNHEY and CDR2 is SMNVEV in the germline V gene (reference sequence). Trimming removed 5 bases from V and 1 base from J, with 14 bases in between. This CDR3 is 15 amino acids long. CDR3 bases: TGTGCCAGCAGTGGTCTTAGGGGTTTCCAAGAGACCCAGTACTTC. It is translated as CASSGLRGFQETQYF.

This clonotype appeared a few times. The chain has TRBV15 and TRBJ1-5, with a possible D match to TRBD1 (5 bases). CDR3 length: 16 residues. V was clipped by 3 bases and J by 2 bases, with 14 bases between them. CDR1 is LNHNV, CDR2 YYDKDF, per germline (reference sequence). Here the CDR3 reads CATSRSRGLGNQPQHF. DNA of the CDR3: TGTGCCACCAGCAGGAGTAGGGGCTTGGGCAATCAGCCCCAGCATTTT.

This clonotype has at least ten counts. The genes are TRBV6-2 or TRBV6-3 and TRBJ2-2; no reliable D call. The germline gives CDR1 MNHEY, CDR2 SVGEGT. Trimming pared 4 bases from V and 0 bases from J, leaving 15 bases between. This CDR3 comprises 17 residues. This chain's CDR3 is CASSSDGRWTNTGELFF. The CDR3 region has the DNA TGTGCCAGCAGTTCTGACGGCCGTTGGACGAACACCGGGGAGCTGTTTTTT.

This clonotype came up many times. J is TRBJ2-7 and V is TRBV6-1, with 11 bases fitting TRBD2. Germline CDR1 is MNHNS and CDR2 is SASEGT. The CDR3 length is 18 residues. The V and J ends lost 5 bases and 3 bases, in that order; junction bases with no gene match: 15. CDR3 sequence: CASSPPRPLTSGSYEQYF. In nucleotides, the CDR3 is TGTGCCAGCAGTCCTCCAAGACCGTTAACTAGCGGGAGCTACGAGCAGTACTTC.

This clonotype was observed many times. The CDR3 sequence: CSAIAVETQYF. The CDR3 nucleotides are TGCAGTGCCATAGCGGTCGAGACCCAGTACTTC. V usage is TRBV20-1 and J usage is TRBJ2-5; D is possibly TRBD2 (6 bases). The CDR3 is 11 amino acids. Germline CDR1 reads DFQATT; CDR2 reads SNEGSKA (reference sequence). V was cut by 6 bases and J by 5 bases, with 10 bases left in between.

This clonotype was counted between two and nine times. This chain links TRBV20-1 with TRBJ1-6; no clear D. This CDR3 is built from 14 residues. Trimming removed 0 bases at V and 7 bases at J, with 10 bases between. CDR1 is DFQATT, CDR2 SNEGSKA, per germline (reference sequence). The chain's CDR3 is CSARDRTVNSPLHF. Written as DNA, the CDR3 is TGCAGTGCTAGAGATAGAACAGTGAATTCACCCCTCCACTTT.

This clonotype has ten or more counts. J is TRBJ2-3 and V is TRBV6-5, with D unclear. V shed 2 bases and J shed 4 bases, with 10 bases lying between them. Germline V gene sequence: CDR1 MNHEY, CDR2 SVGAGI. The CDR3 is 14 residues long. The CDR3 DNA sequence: TGTGCCAGCAGTTACAGGAAAGGCGCAGATACGCAGTATTTT. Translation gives CASSYRKGADTQYF.

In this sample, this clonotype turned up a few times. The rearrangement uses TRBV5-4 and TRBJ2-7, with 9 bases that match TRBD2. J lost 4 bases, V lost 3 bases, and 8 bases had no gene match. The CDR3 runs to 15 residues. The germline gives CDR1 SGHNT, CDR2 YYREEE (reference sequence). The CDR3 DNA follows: TGTGCCAGCAGCTGGGTGGGTAGCGGGAGTTACGAGCAGTACTTC. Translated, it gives CASSWVGSGSYEQYF.